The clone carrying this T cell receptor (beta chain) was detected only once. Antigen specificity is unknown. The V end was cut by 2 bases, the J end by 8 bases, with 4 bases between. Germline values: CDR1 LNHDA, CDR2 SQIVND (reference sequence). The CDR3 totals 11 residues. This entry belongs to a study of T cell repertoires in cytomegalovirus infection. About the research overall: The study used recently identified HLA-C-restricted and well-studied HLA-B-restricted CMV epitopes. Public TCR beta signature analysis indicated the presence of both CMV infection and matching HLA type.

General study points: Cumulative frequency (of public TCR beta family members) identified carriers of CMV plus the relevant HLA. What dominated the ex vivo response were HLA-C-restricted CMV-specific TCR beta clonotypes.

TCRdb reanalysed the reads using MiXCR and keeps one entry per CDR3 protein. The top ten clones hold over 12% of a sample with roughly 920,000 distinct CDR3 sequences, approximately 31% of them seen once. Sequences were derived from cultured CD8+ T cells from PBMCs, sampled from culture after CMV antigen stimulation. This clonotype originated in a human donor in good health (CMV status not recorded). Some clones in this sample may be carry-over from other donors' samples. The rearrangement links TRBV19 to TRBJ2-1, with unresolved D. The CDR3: CASSILYEQFF. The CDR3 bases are TGTGCCAGTAGTATATTGTATGAGCAGTTCTTC.